This TCR beta chain was sequenced for a study of T cell repertoires in aging, cancer and after chemotherapy. Rearranged V-D-J TRB sequences were amplified with a mixed TRB-A/B primer pool. TCRdb analysed the multiplex PCR reads with MiXCR anew, one entry per CDR3 protein. The sample has approximately 1,200 distinct CDR3 sequences, 25% to 30% seen once. Judged by abundance, this clonotype is medium-sized. The template was genomic DNA from peripheral blood, not RNA. CDR1 and CDR2 from the germline V gene are PRHDT and FYEKMQ (reference sequence). The CDR3 is 14 residues long. Trimming at V came to 6 bases and at J to 9 bases, leaving 7 bases not matched to a gene.

The specimen was blood. The chain is built from TRBV13 and TRBJ1-6; 8 bases map to TRBD1. This clonotype was obtained from a human donor with a solid tumor. CDR3 nucleotide sequence: TGTGCCAGCAGTCACGACAGGGGTTCTTCACCCCTCCACTTT. Translation gives CASSHDRGSSPLHF.